The 18 T cell receptor beta chains below come from one sample, sequenced in a study of shared clonotypes between healthy human individuals. Libraries were prepared by immunoSEQ multiplex PCR; TCRdb keeps only in-frame clonotypes and omits some of them. The profile covers 1 million to 1.3 million clones, with about four fifths appearing a single time and 0.6% to 0.75% taken by the ten largest. Sequenced sample: memory CD4+ T cells from PBMCs. Subset defined: CD45RA-negative fraction. These receptors originate from a man between 18 and 35 years old in good health. Some clones in this sample may be carry-over from other donors' samples.

The chain combines TRBV5-1 with TRBJ2-1; TRBD2 matches at 8 bases. This CDR3 comprises 15 residues. Germline V gene data show CDR1 as SGHRS and CDR2 as YFSETQ. V shed 2 bases and J 2 bases; nucleotides not matched to a gene: 3. This CDR3 is CASSFSGRPYNEQFF. Here the CDR3 DNA reads TGCGCCAGCAGCTTCAGCGGGAGACCCTACAATGAGCAGTTCTTC.

This chain connects TRBV2 to TRBJ1-5; TRBD1 might be the D (5 bases). CDR1 and CDR2 (germline): SNHLY, FYNNEI. The CDR3 has 15 amino acids. The V and J ends lost 7 bases and 6 bases respectively, with 19 bases between them. CDR3 residues: CASTPEGRSGQPQHF. The CDR3 bases are TGTGCCAGCACCCCGGAGGGGCGCTCTGGTCAGCCCCAGCATTTT.

As concerns this clone: The germline gene is not matched at one end of the junction; a read error may be the cause. The gene calls are TRBV7-2 and TRBJ2-1; 8 nucleotides agree with TRBD1. Germline CDR1 SGHTA, CDR2 FQGNSA. The CDR3 is 12 residues long. The CDR3 coding sequence is TGTGCCAGCAGCTTGGGACGAGGACAGGGAGTCTTC. The encoded protein is CASSLGRGQGVF.

The rearrangement uses TRBV6-5 and TRBJ1-5, with D perhaps matching TRBD1 (5 bases). From germline, CDR1 is MNHEY and CDR2 SVGAGI. Trimming removed 6 bases at V and 0 bases at J, with 12 bases between. CDR3 length: 15 amino acids. CDR3 bases: TGTGCCAGCAGCGACACCGGGGGTAGCAATCAGCCCCAGCATTTT. It yields the protein CASSDTGGSNQPQHF.

The V gene is TRBV10-3, the J gene TRBJ1-3; tentative D call: TRBD1 (5 bases). The CDR3 is 15 amino acids. Germline V CDR1 and CDR2: ENHRY, SYGVKD. V was clipped by 3 bases and J by 2 bases, with 11 bases between them. In nucleotides, the CDR3 is TGTGCCATCAGTGACTGGGGCGGTCCTGGAAACACCATATATTTT. It encodes CAISDWGGPGNTIYF.

The gene calls are TRBV7-2 and TRBJ1-5, with a weak D call TRBD1 (6 bases). The V end lost 5 bases, the J end lost 3 bases, and 14 bases lay between the germline ends. CDR1 and CDR2 (germline): SGHTA, FQGNSA. This CDR3 has 15 residues. The CDR3 loop is CASSPGHSYNQPQHF. CDR3 nucleotides: TGTGCCAGCAGCCCGGGACACTCTTACAATCAGCCCCAGCATTTT.

To note about this clone: This CDR3 is also generated by other DNA sequences in the sample. The V gene is TRBV11-2, the J gene TRBJ2-3, with 7 bases identical to TRBD1. The length of the CDR3 is 14 residues. The germline V gene has CDR1 SGHAT and CDR2 FQNNGV. Trimming cost V 5 bases and J 4 bases; bases outside gene matches: 6. CDR3 coding DNA: TGTGCCAGCAGCCTCGGCGACAGGGCAGATACGCAGTATTTT. This gives the protein CASSLGDRADTQYF.

This clone was seen more than once but under ten times. The chain uses TRBV15 and TRBJ1-5; D uncertain. CDR1 LNHNV and CDR2 YYDKDF come from the germline V gene (reference sequence). Deletions cut 0 bases from V and 7 bases from J, with 4 bases between. The length of the CDR3 is 12 residues. The CDR3 sequence is CATSRDTQPQHF. In DNA, the CDR3 is TGTGCCACCAGCAGAGATACCCAGCCCCAGCATTTT.

Turning to this clone: Different DNA sequences within this sample yield the same CDR3. The chain has TRBV11-3 and TRBJ2-1, with D maybe TRBD2 (6 bases). V lost 1 base and J 5 bases, leaving 9 bases between the germline ends. Germline loops: CDR1 SGHNT, CDR2 YENEEA. This CDR3 has 14 residues. The CDR3 coding sequence is TGTGCCAGCAGCTTAGGCCCGGGAGACAATGAGCAGTTCTTC. This translates into CASSLGPGDNEQFF.

The rearrangement uses TRBV4-1 and TRBJ1-3, with D maybe TRBD1 (6 bases). CDR1 and CDR2 from the germline V gene are MGHRA and YSYEKL. The V end lost 0 bases, the J end lost 4 bases, and 13 bases lay between the germline ends. This CDR3 contains 16 residues. The CDR3 coding sequence is TGCGCCAGCAGCCAAGATCCAGGGGCGGGAGGAAACACCATATATTTT. Translation gives CASSQDPGAGGNTIYF.

The chain links TRBV30 to TRBJ2-5; the match to TRBD2 covers 13 bases. Germline V lookup: CDR1 GTSNPN, CDR2 SVGIG (reference sequence). Germline trimming cut 2 bases from V and 4 bases from J; bases unmatched to any gene: 4. The CDR3 runs 15 residues. This CDR3 reads CAWSPGLAGTETQYF. The CDR3, as DNA: TGTGCCTGGAGTCCGGGACTAGCGGGAACAGAGACCCAGTACTTC.

The chain has TRBV11-2 and TRBJ2-7; a weak D match, TRBD1 (6 bases). The CDR3 length is 16 residues. The V gene's germline CDR1 is SGHAT and CDR2 FQNNGV. The V gene lost 6 bases and the J gene lost 1 base, with 19 bases spanning the gap. CDR3 nucleotides: TGTGCCAGCAGGAGTCTCAGGGGAAGGAAGTCCTACGAGCAGTACTTC. Its translation: CASRSLRGRKSYEQYF.

As regards this clone: This CDR3 is also generated by other DNA sequences in the sample. This chain uses TRBV6-1 with TRBJ1-4; 8 bases are shared with TRBD1. CDR3 length: 13 amino acids. The V segment lost 8 bases and the J segment 7 bases; nucleotides outside the gene matches: 6. CDR1 is MNHNS, CDR2 SASEGT, per germline. In DNA form, the CDR3 reads TGTGCCAGCCGCGGGACAGGCGGTGAAAAACTGTTTTTT. As protein: CASRGTGGEKLFF.

For this clone: A read error may be the cause here, since a much bigger clone is one base away. V gene TRBV9 combines with J gene TRBJ2-1; 13 positions agree with TRBD2. The CDR3 runs 16 residues. Germline-derived CDR1 and CDR2 are SGDLS and YYNGEE. CDR3 DNA: TGTGCCAGCAGCCCCGGACTAGCGGGAGTAGTTAATGAGCAGCTCTTC. It codes for CASSPGLAGVVNEQLF.

The chain recombines TRBV5-1 with TRBJ1-2; unclear D gene. This CDR3 has 13 residues. Trimming pared 7 bases from V and 4 bases from J, leaving 14 bases between. The germline V gene has CDR1 SGHRS and CDR2 YFSETQ. As DNA, the CDR3 is TGCGCCAGCGCGACTGTAGAGGGCTATGGCTACACCTTC. Translated: CASATVEGYGYTF.

A note on this clone: This may come from a read error, since a much larger clone is one base off. The sample has other DNA sequences that encode this CDR3 too. Written as DNA, the CDR3 is TGTGCCAGCTCACCACAAGGGAACACTGAAGCTTTCTTT. Translating gives CASSPQGNTEAFF. The chain links TRBV18 to TRBJ1-1; no clear D gene. With 1 base removed from V and 1 base from J, the gap between germline ends came to 4 bases. This CDR3 contains 13 residues. Per the germline V gene, CDR1 is KGHSH and CDR2 is LQKENI.

The CDR3 loop reads CASSLAPGVAGELFF. The DNA of the CDR3 is TGCGCCAGCAGCTTGGCCCCGGGGGTCGCCGGGGAGCTGTTTTTT. V is TRBV5-1 and J is TRBJ2-2; a weak D match, TRBD2 (6 bases). V lost 0 bases, J lost 6 bases, and 12 bases lay in between. CDR1 is SGHRS and CDR2 is YFSETQ in the germline V gene. The CDR3 length is 15 residues. Combining the CDR3 with reference TRBV5-1 and TRBJ2-2 gives the whole variable domain KAGVTQTPRYLIKTRGQQVTLSCSPISGHRSVSWYQQTPGQGLQFLFEYFSETQRNKGNFPGRFSGRQFSNSRSEMNVSTLELGDSALYLCASSLAPGVAGELFFGEGSRLTVL.

The chain links TRBV28 to TRBJ2-2; weak D call: TRBD1 (6 bases). CDR3 length: 16 residues. Trimming removed 5 bases from V and 6 bases from J, with 19 bases in between. CDR1 is MDHEN and CDR2 is SYDVKM in the germline V gene. The DNA for the CDR3 is TGTGCCAGCAGTCCTCGACAGGTTTCTATACCCGGGGAGCTGTTTTTT. Translating it yields CASSPRQVSIPGELFF. Supplemented by reference TRBV28 and TRBJ2-2, the full variable domain reads DVKVTQSSRYLVKRTGEKVFLECVQDMDHENMFWYRQDPGLGLRLIYFSYDVKMKEKGDIPEGYSVSREKKERFSLILESASTNQTSMYLCASSPRQVSIPGELFFGEGSRLTVL.